This T cell receptor (beta chain) was sequenced for a study of blood T cell repertoires in COVID-19. Study-level background: Samples taken during acute and convalescent COVID-19 were collected in the United States, Italy and Spain. In each case, the material was cDNA or gDNA derived from T cells, B-cell-depleted T cells, or PBMCs.

In the source study's methods: Researchers report that nucleated cell counts were estimated from reference gene primer amplification. This table comes from immunoSEQ multiplex PCR, and its TCRdb copy is limited to in-frame clones, with some not included. That table gives V, J and clone size, and the DNA gave D and trimming. The sample consists of under 200,000 clones, roughly 83% of them appearing once. The CDR3 consists of 16 residues. The germline V gene encodes CDR1 MGHRA and CDR2 YSYEKL. Trimming shortened V by 5 bases and J by 1 base, and 14 bases separated the two germline ends. The sequenced sample consisted of peripheral blood. The sequence came from a young man with active or convalescent COVID-19. The genes are TRBV4-1 and TRBJ2-2; TRBD1 is a possible D gene (6 bases). The CDR3 loop is CASSETRGRNTGELFF. For the CDR3, the DNA is TGCGCCAGCAGCGAGACCAGGGGTAGGAACACCGGGGAGCTGTTTTTT.